This T cell receptor beta chain was sequenced in a study of cytomegalovirus exposure and HLA in healthy donors. The PCR had 60 Vbeta and 13 Jbeta primers. Some clones are missing from TCRdb's copy, which holds only in-frame ones; the method was immunoSEQ multiplex PCR. The sample includes about 190,000 clones. Per the germline V gene, CDR1 is MNHEY and CDR2 is SVGAGI. Trimming pared 7 bases from V and 4 bases from J, leaving 10 bases between. The CDR3 extends over 13 amino acids. This rearrangement joins TRBV6-5 to TRBJ2-2; D remains ambiguous. This sequence originates from a man aged 25 to 40 in good health and CMV-seronegative. Sequenced sample: PBMCs. CDR3 loop: CASTSRSTGELFF. For the CDR3, the DNA is TGTGCCAGCACCTCGCGGTCCACCGGGGAGCTGTTTTTT.